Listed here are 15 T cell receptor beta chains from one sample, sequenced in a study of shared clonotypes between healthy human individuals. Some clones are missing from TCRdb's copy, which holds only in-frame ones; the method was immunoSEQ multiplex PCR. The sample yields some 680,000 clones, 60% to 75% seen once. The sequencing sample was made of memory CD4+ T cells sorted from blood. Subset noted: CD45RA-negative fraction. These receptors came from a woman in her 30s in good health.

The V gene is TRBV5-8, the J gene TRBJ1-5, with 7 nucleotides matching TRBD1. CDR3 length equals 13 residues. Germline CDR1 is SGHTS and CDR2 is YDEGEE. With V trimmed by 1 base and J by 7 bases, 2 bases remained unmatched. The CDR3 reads CASSLTGVQPQHF. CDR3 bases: TGTGCCAGCAGCTTGACAGGGGTCCAGCCCCAGCATTTT.

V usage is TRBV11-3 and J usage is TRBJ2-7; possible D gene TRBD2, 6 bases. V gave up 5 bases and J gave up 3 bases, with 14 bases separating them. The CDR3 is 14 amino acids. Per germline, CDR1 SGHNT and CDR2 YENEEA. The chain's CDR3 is CASSQGTGYYEQYF. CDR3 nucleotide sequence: TGTGCCAGCAGCCAAGGGACTGGGTACTACGAGCAGTACTTC.

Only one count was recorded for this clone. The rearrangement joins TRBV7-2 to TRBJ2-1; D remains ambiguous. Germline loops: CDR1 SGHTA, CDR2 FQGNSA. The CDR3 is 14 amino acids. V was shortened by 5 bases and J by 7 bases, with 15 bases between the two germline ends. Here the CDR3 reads CASSPEPRWNEQFF. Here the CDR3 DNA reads TGTGCCAGCAGCCCCGAACCGCGGTGGAATGAGCAGTTCTTC.

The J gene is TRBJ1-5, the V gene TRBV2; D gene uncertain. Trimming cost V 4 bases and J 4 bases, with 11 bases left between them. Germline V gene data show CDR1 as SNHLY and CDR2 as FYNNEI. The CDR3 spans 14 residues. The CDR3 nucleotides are TGTGCCAGCAGTGTTCAGAATTTTAATCAGCCCCAGCATTTT. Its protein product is CASSVQNFNQPQHF.

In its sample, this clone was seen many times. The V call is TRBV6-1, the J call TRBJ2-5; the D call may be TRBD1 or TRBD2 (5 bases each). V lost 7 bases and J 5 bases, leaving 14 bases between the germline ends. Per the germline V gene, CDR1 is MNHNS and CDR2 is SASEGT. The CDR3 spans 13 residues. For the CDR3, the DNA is TGTGCCAGCATGAGGGGAATGGCGGAGACCCAGTACTTC. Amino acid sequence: CASMRGMAETQYF.

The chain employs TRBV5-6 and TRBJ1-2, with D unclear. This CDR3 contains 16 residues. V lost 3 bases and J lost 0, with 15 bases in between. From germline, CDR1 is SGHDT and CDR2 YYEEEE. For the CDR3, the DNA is TGTGCCAGCAGCTCCGCCGTGGGCCCGGCTAACTATGGCTACACCTTC. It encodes CASSSAVGPANYGYTF.

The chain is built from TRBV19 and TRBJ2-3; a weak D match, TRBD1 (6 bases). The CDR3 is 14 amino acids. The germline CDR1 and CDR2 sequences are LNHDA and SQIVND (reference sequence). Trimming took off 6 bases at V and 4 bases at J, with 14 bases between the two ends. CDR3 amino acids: CASSWQGRSDTQYF. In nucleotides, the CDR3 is TGTGCCAGTAGCTGGCAGGGGAGATCAGATACGCAGTATTTT.

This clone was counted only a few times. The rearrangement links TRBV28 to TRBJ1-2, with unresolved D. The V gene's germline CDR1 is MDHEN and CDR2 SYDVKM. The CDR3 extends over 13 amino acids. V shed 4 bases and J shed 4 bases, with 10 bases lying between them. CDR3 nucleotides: TGTGCCAGCAGTTCCGGGGAGGGCTATGGCTACACCTTC. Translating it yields CASSSGEGYGYTF.

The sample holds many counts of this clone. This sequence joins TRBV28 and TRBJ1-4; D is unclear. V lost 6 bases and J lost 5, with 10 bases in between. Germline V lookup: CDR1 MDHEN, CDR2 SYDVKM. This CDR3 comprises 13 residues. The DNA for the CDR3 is TGTGCCAGCAGGGATCAACCCAATGAAAAACTGTTTTTT. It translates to CASRDQPNEKLFF.

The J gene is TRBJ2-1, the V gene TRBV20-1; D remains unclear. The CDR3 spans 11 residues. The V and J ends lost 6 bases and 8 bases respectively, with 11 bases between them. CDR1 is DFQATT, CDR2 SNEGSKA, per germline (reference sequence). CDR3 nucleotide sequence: TGCAGTGCCCCCTTGCGGCATGAGCAGTTCTTC. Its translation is CSAPLRHEQFF.

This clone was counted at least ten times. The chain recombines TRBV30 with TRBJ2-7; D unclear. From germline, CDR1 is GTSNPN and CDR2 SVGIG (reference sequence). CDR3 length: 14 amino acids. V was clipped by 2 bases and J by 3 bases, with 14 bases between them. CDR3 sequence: CAWSTGNKNYEQYF. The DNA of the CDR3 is TGTGCCTGGAGTACCGGAAATAAGAACTACGAGCAGTACTTC.

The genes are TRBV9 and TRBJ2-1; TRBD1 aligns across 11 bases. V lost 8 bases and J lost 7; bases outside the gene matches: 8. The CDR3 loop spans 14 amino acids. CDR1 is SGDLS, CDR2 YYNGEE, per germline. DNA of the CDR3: TGTGCCAGTAGTCGGACAGGGGGCTATAATGAGCAGTTCTTC. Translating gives CASSRTGGYNEQFF.

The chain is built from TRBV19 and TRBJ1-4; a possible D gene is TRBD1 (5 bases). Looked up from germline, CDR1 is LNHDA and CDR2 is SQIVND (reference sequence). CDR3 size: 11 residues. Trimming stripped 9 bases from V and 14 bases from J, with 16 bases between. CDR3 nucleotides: TGTGCCAGAATGCGTGATGGGGGGCTGTTTTTT. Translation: CARMRDGGLFF.

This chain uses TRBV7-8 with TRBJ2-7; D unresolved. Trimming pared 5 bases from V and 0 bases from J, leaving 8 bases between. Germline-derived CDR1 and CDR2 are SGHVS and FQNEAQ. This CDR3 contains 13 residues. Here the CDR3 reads CASSRASSYEQYF. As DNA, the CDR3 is TGTGCCAGCAGCCGGGCAAGCTCCTACGAGCAGTACTTC.

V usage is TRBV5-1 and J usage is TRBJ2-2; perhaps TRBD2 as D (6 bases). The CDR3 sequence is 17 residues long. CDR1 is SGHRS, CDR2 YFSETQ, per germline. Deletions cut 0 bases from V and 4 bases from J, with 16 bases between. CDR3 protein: CASSLAMSGVGTGELFF. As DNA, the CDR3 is TGCGCCAGCAGCTTGGCCATGTCGGGGGTAGGCACCGGGGAGCTGTTTTTT.